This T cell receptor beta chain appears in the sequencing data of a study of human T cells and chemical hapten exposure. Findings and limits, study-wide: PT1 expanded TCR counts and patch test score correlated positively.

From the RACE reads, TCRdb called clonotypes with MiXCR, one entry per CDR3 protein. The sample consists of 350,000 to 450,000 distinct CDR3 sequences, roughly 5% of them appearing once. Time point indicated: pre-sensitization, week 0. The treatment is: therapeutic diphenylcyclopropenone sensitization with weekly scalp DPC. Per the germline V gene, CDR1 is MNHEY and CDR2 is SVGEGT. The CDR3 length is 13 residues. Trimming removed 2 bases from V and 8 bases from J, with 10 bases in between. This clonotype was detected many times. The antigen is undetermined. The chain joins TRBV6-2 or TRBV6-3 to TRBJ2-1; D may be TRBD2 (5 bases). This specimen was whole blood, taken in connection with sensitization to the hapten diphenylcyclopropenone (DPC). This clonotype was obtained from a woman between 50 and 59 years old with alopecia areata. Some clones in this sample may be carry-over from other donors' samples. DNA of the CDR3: TGTGCCAGCAGTTACACGGGGTTCGATGAGCAGTTCTTC. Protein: CASSYTGFDEQFF.